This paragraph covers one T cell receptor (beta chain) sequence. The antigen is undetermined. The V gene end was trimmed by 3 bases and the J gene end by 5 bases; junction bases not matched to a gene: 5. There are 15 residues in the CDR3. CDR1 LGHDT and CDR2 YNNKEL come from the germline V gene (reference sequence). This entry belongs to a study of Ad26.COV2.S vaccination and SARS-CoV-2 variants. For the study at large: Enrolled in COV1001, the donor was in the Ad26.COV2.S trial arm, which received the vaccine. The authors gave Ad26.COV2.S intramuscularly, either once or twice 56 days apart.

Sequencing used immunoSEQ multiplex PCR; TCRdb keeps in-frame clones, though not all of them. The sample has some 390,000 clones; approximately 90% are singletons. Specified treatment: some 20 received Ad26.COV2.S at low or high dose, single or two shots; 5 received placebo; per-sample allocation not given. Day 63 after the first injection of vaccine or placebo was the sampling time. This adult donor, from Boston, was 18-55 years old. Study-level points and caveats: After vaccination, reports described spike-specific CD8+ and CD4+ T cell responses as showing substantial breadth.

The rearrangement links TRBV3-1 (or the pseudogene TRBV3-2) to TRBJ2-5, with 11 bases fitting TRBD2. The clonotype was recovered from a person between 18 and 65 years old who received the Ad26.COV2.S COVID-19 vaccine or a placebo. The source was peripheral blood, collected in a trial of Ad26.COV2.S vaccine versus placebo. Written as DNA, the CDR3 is TGTGCCAGCAGCCATCTAGCGGGGGGATCGGAGACCCAGTACTTC. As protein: CASSHLAGGSETQYF.